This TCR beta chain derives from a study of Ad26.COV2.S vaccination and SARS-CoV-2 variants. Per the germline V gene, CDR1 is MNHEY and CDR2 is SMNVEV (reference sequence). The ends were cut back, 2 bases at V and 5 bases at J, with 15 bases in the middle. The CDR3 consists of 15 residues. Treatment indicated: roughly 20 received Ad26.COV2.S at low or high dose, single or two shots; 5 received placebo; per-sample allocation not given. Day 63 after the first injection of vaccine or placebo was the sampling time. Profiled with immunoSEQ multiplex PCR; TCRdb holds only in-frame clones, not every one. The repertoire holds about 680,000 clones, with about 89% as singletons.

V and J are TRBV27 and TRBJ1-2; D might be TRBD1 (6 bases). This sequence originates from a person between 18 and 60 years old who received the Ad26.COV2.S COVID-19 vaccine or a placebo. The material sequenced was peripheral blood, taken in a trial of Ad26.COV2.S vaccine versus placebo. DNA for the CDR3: TGTGCCAGCAGTTTAGGGACAAACCCTTTATATGGCTACACCTTC. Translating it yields CASSLGTNPLYGYTF.